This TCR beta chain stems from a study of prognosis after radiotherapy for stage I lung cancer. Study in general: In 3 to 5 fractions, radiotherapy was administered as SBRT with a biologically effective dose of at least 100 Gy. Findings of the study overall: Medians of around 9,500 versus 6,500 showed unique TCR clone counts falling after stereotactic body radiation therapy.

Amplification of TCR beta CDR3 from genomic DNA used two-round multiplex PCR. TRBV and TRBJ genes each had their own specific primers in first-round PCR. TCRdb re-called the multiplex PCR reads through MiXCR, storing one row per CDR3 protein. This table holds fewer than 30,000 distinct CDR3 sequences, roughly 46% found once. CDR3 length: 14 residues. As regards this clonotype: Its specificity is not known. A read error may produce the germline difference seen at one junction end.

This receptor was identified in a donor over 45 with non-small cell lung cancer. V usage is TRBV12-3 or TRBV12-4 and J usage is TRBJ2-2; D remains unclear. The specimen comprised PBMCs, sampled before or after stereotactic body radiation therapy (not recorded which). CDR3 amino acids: CASSERRSTWELFF. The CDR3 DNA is TGTGCCAGCAGTGAACGCCGGAGCACCTGGGAGCTGTTTTTT.